This entry describes one TCR beta chain. Ten or more counts support this clonotype. There is no known antigen for this receptor. No base quality information exists; no much larger clone differs at one position. The data originate from a study of human T cells and chemical hapten exposure (dated by TCRdb to the early 2020s). Study-wide context: For sensitization, 2% DPC in acetone was applied to an approximately 2 cm by approximately 2 cm area of upper inner arm skin. Most of the patients in the cohort were female, and the cohort covered alopecia areata with under or over 50% scalp involvement, alopecia totalis and alopecia universalis. Weekly therapeutic DPC doses were additionally applied to the scalp of patients throughout the roughly 25-week study period. Blood samples were taken from patients before sensitization (week 0) and then at 2, 6 and about 24 weeks after DPC sensitization. Patch testing on the upper back used Finn chambers containing 0.01% DPC, with scoring done after 6 days according to International Contact Dermatitis Research Group standards. About 29 alopecia patients gave blood for TCR sequencing at one to four time points (pre-sensitization, 2, 6 and 24 weeks). The libraries were sequenced as a pool, and the TCR yield per sample differed mostly because of small variations in library volumes within the pool. Peripheral blood TCR repertoire changes were tracked in vivo in alopecia patients during primary and secondary sensitization to the hapten diphenylcyclopropenone (DPC).

V is cut back by 10 bases and J by 3 bases, with 9 bases in the junction unmatched. The germline V gene sets CDR1 to MDHEN and CDR2 to SYDVKM. The CDR3 sequence holds 16 residues, the cysteine and phenylalanine included. Only the CDR3 portion is preserved as DNA: 48 bases, with reading frame beginning at the first base. Sample time point, as interpreted from the label and publication: patch test 1, 2 weeks after DPC sensitization. The sample's treatment or condition label, in plain terms: therapeutic diphenylcyclopropenone sensitization with weekly scalp DPC. At every patch-test visit, the blood draw took place before the patch test was put on. To be eligible, patients had to be aged 18 to 70, diagnosed with alopecia and judged suitable for DPC therapy, while pregnant patients were excluded. Total RNA was extracted from unfractionated whole blood collected in Tempus Blood RNA tubes. What the authors observed across the whole study: Significantly more large CDR3 similarity clusters were formed by expanded TCRs than by pre-sensitization or healthy control sets, consistent with antigen-driven responses. After repeated subsampling, the strength of the expansion versus patch-test correlation and the threshold at which it became significant changed. Patch test score was positively correlated with the number of PT1 expanded TCRs, with significance at thresholds 8, 16 and 32 but not at 4. Because all patients had alopecia, a presumed autoimmune disease, the immune response of the patients might differ from that of healthy individuals. DPC sensitization did not change the number of TCRs with a frequency above 1 in 1000, and there was no evidence of changes in global repertoire structure.

Preparation of the library involved RACE. Sequenced using a NextSeq 500. Library preparation attached unique molecular identifiers to individual cDNA molecules for quantitative, reproducible TCR counting. Both TCR alpha and TCR beta chains were sequenced from each blood RNA sample. As for how the authors treated the data: Samples had a median of about 96,000 TCRs, with a range from about 20,000 to 690,600. The Decombinator software suite was used to annotate the V, J and CDR3 of the TCR reads. Every sample was subsampled to the same number of TCRs (28,000) for the PS versus PT1 abundance plots. TCRs were defined as expanded if absent before sensitization and observed at least eight times at the 2-week time point. Using fastp trimming at Q25 and MiXCR clonotype assembly, TCRdb reanalyzed the public sequencing data and kept in-frame beta chains. CDR3 protein sequences are deduplicated, and each keeps its most common genes and DNA. The V and J calls, along with clone size, are taken from TCRdb and not from the paper's own processing. Present in this sample are some 340,000 distinct CDR3 sequences, 6% to 8.5% of which were seen just once. Together, the top ten hold around 8.4% of the sample.

The receptor's source is a woman aged 18-35 years with alopecia areata. Some clones in this sample may be carry-over from other donors' samples. This sequence uses TRBV28 and TRBJ2-1; 13 central bases correspond to TRBD2. The source was whole blood, collected in connection with sensitization to the hapten diphenylcyclopropenone (DPC). Read as DNA, the sequence is TGTGCCACCCTCGGACTAGCGGGGGCCGACTACAATGAGCAGTTCTTC. This translates into CATLGLAGADYNEQFF.